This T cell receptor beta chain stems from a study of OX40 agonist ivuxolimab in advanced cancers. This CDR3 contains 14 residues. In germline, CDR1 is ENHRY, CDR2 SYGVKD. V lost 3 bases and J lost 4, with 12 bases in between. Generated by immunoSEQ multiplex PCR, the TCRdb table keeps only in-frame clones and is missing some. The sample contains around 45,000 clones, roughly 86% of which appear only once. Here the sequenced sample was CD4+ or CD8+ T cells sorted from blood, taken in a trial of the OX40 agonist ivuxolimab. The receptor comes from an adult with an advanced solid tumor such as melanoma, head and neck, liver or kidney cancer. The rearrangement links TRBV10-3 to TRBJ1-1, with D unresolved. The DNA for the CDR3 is TGTGCCATCAGTGATACCGGCGGGAGCACTGAAGCTTTCTTT. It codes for CAISDTGGSTEAFF.